The text below deals with one TCR beta chain. The sample is drawn from a study of blood T cell dynamics during melanoma immunotherapy. Study-level information: Standard first-line treatment here was pembrolizumab or nivolumab plus ipilimumab in metastatic melanoma.

This table comes from immunoSEQ multiplex PCR, and its TCRdb copy is limited to in-frame clones, with some not included. The table has more than 10,000 clones, 80% seen once. Time point defined: week 3, after first cycle of checkpoint inhibitor. Sampling occurred pretreatment (T0) and at week 3 (W3), after cycle one of checkpoint blockade. The sample consisted of blood, taken from a patient treated with checkpoint blockade. The clonotype was recovered from a human donor with melanoma.

In DNA form, the CDR3 reads TGCGCCAGCAGCCAAGTTCGAGACAGAGGAAACACCATATATTTT. This translates into CASSQVRDRGNTIYF. The genes are TRBV4-1 and TRBJ1-3, with a tentative D call TRBD1 (5 bases). Germline lookup yields CDR1 MGHRA and CDR2 YSYEKL. This CDR3 spans 15 amino acids. The germline V and J ends were trimmed by 1 base and 4 bases, with 11 bases remaining between them.